This section outlines one T cell receptor (beta chain) sequence together with its context. The target antigen is unknown. PCR primers comprised 60 Vbeta and 13 Jbeta primers. Libraries were prepared by immunoSEQ multiplex PCR; TCRdb keeps only in-frame clonotypes and omits some of them. The table includes about 120,000 clones, under 90% detected once. This record belongs to a study of cytomegalovirus exposure and HLA in healthy donors. Study outcomes and limitations: In a later analysis, V- and J-gene trimming of beta chains associated with a DCLRE1C missense variant, replicated independently. Rare sequences made up most TCRs, while some public TCRs were found in many donors.

The V gene lost 2 bases and the J gene lost 3 bases, with 10 bases spanning the gap. The CDR3 has 15 amino acids. Germline lookup yields CDR1 SEHNR and CDR2 FQNEAQ (reference sequence). V usage is TRBV7-9 and J usage is TRBJ1-4; D remains ambiguous. The origin of this receptor is a woman under 30 in good health and CMV-seronegative. The sample taken for sequencing was PBMCs. CDR3 nucleotides: TGTGCCAGCAGCTTACTGTCGGGAGCTAATGAAAAACTGTTTTTT. It specifies CASSLLSGANEKLFF.